Listed here is a single TCR beta chain. Only one count was recorded for this clone. No cognate antigen has been identified for it. No base quality values were provided; no much bigger clone lies one nucleotide off. The CDR3 regions of human TCRbeta chains were analyzed by immunosequencing. From the authors' description of their analysis: Repertoire TCRs were checked for matches against a reference library of SARS-CoV-2-specific TCRs that had been generated using the MIRA antigen-specificity platform. Breadth meant the fraction of unique TCRs that were SARS-CoV-2-associated, whereas depth meant the fraction of total T cells that were SARS-CoV-2-associated. Each spike-specific TCR was assigned to its reactive spike region and to a CD4 or CD8 class using the MIRA data. Log10-transformed breadth and depth values were compared by one-way ANOVA with Sidak's multiple comparisons tests. TCRdb retrieved this table from immuneACCESS and kept in-frame rearrangements only. Not all clones are present; in checked studies, unresolved V genes account for under half, and no reason is known for the remainder. V, J and clone size are taken as reported in that table, and D and trimming were inferred from the DNA itself. This sample has about 170,000 clones in its table, and roughly 92% of those were observed once. Jointly, the top ten make up about 1.6% of the sample.

This sample is drawn from a study of T cell responses to AZD1222 COVID-19 vaccine (dated by TCRdb to about 2021). With regard to the full study: AZD1222 recipients whose second dose came at about 4 weeks and those whose second dose came at about 12 weeks were combined into one group, since spike-specific TCR depth and breadth did not differ between the two schedules. Trial participants were enrolled by age into 18-55, 56-69 and 70-plus year subgroups, with roughly 160, 29 and 62 TCR-sequenced participants respectively. TCR sequencing covered some 250 trial participants: 200 to 220 given two doses of AZD1222 and some 25 given two doses of MenACWY control vaccine. Study-level results and caveats: Because no day 14 peak-response samples were available, repertoires were characterized only after the peak T cell response. Spike-specific TCR breadth and depth rose significantly after two AZD1222 doses compared with day 0 and with MenACWY recipients. Most participants were white British and females outnumbered males, and the authors suggested that clonal diversity may have been underestimated. The whole spike protein was spanned by vaccine-associated CD4 TCRs, and dominant responses were seen in regions 160-218 and 743-854. Conclusions about previously exposed vaccinees are limited because only a handful of AZD1222 recipients were SARS-CoV-2 seropositive at baseline. Reportedly, almost half of the unique spike-specific TCRs recognized epitopes lying outside the regions that are mutated in the B.1.351 and B.1.1.7 variants. The 56-69-year group was small, and its depth increase did not reach significance, likely because of low power.

Including cysteine and phenylalanine, the CDR3 has 16 amino acids. The retained sequence is limited to the CDR3, 48 bases, with the frame set at the first base. V is clipped by 4 bases and J by 0 bases, and the sequence between their germline boundaries is 17 bases long. Reading the germline V gene gives CDR1 SGHDT and CDR2 YYEEEE. Per the publication, the time point label means: baseline before first vaccination. Samples from vaccinated people were obtained from the UK trials COV001 and COV002, which included a single-blind randomized controlled phase 2/3 trial of AZD1222 (ChAdOx1 nCoV-19) in healthy adults. For TCRbeta chain sequencing, PBMC samples were collected from trial participants at day 0 and at day 28 after the second dose.

The sequence came from an adult in good health. This chain joins TRBV5-6 to TRBJ2-7, with the D gene call left open. The material sequenced was peripheral blood, taken on day 0 of AZD1222 vaccination. The sequenced DNA is TGTGCCAGCAGCGACACCAGGACGTCGGGCTCCTACGAGCAGTACTTC. Its protein is CASSDTRTSGSYEQYF.